This T cell receptor (beta chain) originates from a study of low-dose radiotherapy and immunotherapy resistance in tumors. About the research overall: Each patient was administered nivolumab intravenously at 240 mg, which was a flat dose, every two weeks, along with intravenous ipilimumab at 1 mg/kg every six weeks. The 200 mg/m2 dose of intravenous cyclophosphamide was given every two weeks, one day before radiation and immunotherapy.

Covering alpha and beta chains, TRAV- and TRBV-specific primers were used for the first-strand cDNA. TCR amplification involved 15 to 20 PCR cycles with a constant-region primer and V-primer adapter. The authors amplified isolated mRNA by in vitro transcription. TCRdb itself ran the reads through MiXCR, one entry per CDR3 protein. In the table there are 40,000 or so distinct CDR3 sequences, 25% to 40% of which are singletons. Time point indicated: before trial treatment. Sequencing was performed on PBMCs, taken before treatment. This TCR was sampled from a male donor with gallbladder cancer.

CDR3 bases: TGTGCCATCAGTGAGTCGATGACTAGCGGGAGTTTTTTTGGCACAGATACGCAGTATTTT. Translated: CAISESMTSGSFFGTDTQYF. This sequence joins TRBV10-3 and TRBJ2-3, with 12 bases fitting TRBD2. With V trimmed by 0 bases and J by 1 base, 11 bases remained unmatched. Per the germline V gene, CDR1 is ENHRY and CDR2 is SYGVKD. The CDR3 loop spans 20 amino acids.